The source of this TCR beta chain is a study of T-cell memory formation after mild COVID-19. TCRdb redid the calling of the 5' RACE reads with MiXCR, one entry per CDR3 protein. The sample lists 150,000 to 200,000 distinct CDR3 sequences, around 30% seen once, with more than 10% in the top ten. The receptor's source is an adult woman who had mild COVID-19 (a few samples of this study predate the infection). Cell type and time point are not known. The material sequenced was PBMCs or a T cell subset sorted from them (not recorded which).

The CDR3 protein is CASSYSAKEQYF. The CDR3 DNA sequence: TGTGCCAGCAGTTACTCGGCGAAGGAGCAGTACTTC. The chain carries TRBV6-6 and TRBJ2-7; D gene unclear. The V and J ends lost 0 bases and 7 bases respectively, with 7 bases between them. CDR1 is MNHNY and CDR2 is SVGAGI in the germline V gene (reference sequence). The CDR3 totals 12 residues.